A selection of T cell receptor beta chains follows, all from one sample in a study of cytomegalovirus exposure and HLA in healthy donors. Repertoires were generated with immunoSEQ multiplex PCR, while TCRdb's copy carries only in-frame clones and drops some. This table holds 60,000 to 95,000 clones, roughly 82% found once. Input material: PBMCs. The receptor set was obtained from a man between 65 and 85 years old in good health and CMV-seropositive. The CDR3 runs from the conserved cysteine through the conserved F or W. D genes are given only for firm matches. Not all rows give a size; the values are once, few, many and, for expanded clones, a class.

.,.,TRBV21-1,TRBJ2-1,CASSKSSGSHEQFF,TGTGCCAGCAGCAAGTCTAGCGGGAGCCATGAGCAGTTCTTC
.,once,TRBV18,TRBJ1-1,CASSPGLDSVTEAFF,TGTGCCAGCTCACCCGGGTTAGACTCCGTTACTGAAGCTTTCTTT
TRBD1,.,TRBV9,TRBJ1-2,CASSVRGDRDVSGYTF,TGTGCCAGCAGCGTCAGGGGGGACAGGGATGTAAGTGGCTACACCTTC
TRBD1,.,TRBV6-5,TRBJ1-2,CASSPEITGGYGYTF,TGTGCCAGCAGTCCAGAAATTACAGGGGGATATGGCTACACCTTC
TRBD2,.,TRBV2,TRBJ2-7,CASSENPSGSYEQYF,TGTGCCAGCAGTGAAAATCCTAGCGGGAGCTACGAGCAGTACTTC
.,.,TRBV2,TRBJ2-3,CASSSQGQPSTDTQYF,TGTGCCAGCAGTTCCCAGGGTCAACCTAGCACAGATACGCAGTATTTT
.,.,TRBV7-9,TRBJ2-1,CASSPPGGPYNEQFF,TGTGCCAGCAGCCCCCCCGGGGGACCCTACAATGAGCAGTTCTTC
TRBD1,.,TRBV11-2,TRBJ1-3,CASSRGTGPFAGNTIYF,TGTGCCAGCAGCAGGGGGACAGGGCCCTTTGCTGGAAACACCATATATTTT
TRBD2,.,TRBV14,TRBJ2-3,CASSHPRTSGTDTQYF,TGTGCCAGCAGCCACCCACGGACTAGCGGCACAGATACGCAGTATTTT
.,.,TRBV10-3,TRBJ1-5,CAISEERGGFNQPQHF,TGTGCCATCAGTGAGGAAAGAGGGGGTTTTAATCAGCCCCAGCATTTT
TRBD2,.,TRBV11-3,TRBJ2-1,CASSVAGGSYNEQFF,TGTGCCAGCAGCGTAGCGGGAGGGTCCTACAATGAGCAGTTCTTC
.,.,TRBV2,TRBJ1-1,CASSSYMNTEAFF,TGTGCCAGCAGCTCATACATGAACACTGAAGCTTTCTTT
.,.,TRBV28,TRBJ2-7,CASPQGGPLSSYEQYF,TGTGCCAGCCCCCAAGGGGGTCCCCTGAGCTCCTACGAGCAGTACTTC
.,.,TRBV6-5,TRBJ2-7,CASSYGGEQYF,TGTGCCAGCAGTTACGGAGGCGAGCAGTACTTC
.,.,TRBV5-6,TRBJ1-6,CASSPGDNSPLHF,TGTGCCAGCAGCCCAGGGGATAATTCACCCCTCCACTTT
.,.,TRBV6-5,TRBJ1-5,CASSYGTGGFQPQHF,TGTGCCAGCAGTTACGGGACGGGGGGGTTTCAGCCCCAGCATTTT
TRBD1,.,TRBV29-1,TRBJ2-7,CSVATGVNPYEQYF,TGCAGCGTTGCGACAGGGGTAAATCCCTACGAGCAGTACTTC
.,few,TRBV7-2,TRBJ1-2,CASSSPGTLNYGYTF,TGTGCCAGCAGCTCCCCAGGAACGCTTAACTATGGCTACACCTTC
TRBD2,.,TRBV2,TRBJ2-5,CASSERGGQETQYF,TGTGCCAGCAGTGAGCGGGGGGGCCAAGAGACCCAGTACTTC
TRBD2,.,TRBV7-8,TRBJ2-2,CASSPGAGGHTGELFF,TGTGCCAGCAGCCCTGGGGCGGGGGGGCATACCGGGGAGCTGTTTTTT
.,.,TRBV11-2,TRBJ2-7,CASSLGWGSVHYEQYF,TGTGCCAGCAGCTTAGGTTGGGGCTCGGTGCACTACGAGCAGTACTTC
.,.,TRBV4-1,TRBJ1-4,CASSQEFPGWEKLFF,TGCGCCAGCAGCCAAGAGTTTCCAGGTTGGGAAAAACTGTTTTTT
TRBD1,.,TRBV7-2,TRBJ2-7,CASSLGSRDRGDTNF,TGTGCCAGCAGCTTGGGGTCCCGGGACAGGGGTGATACGAACTTC
TRBD2,.,TRBV4-3,TRBJ2-5,CASSQGNSGWETQYF,TGCGCCAGCAGCCAAGGTAATAGCGGGTGGGAGACCCAGTACTTC
.,few,TRBV21-1,TRBJ2-7,CASSKESDEQYF,TGTGCCAGCAGCAAAGAATCTGACGAGCAGTACTTC
TRBD1,.,TRBV30,TRBJ2-7,CAWSPGQGFHEQYF,TGTGCCTGGAGTCCGGGACAGGGGTTCCACGAGCAGTACTTC
.,.,TRBV30,TRBJ2-5,CAWSVWAGQETQYF,TGTGCCTGGAGTGTGTGGGCGGGGCAAGAGACCCAGTACTTC
.,once,TRBV4-1,TRBJ1-1,CASRSTANTEAFF,TGCGCCAGCAGGAGTACAGCGAACACTGAAGCTTTCTTT
.,few,TRBV6-1,TRBJ2-2,CASNDFNTGELFF,TGTGCCAGCAACGACTTCAACACCGGGGAGCTGTTTTTT
.,.,TRBV7-9,TRBJ2-3,CASSHREGTDTQYF,TGTGCCAGCTCCCACAGGGAGGGAACAGATACGCAGTATTTT
.,.,TRBV11-2,TRBJ2-7,CASSLNGEISEQYF,TGTGCCAGCAGCTTAAACGGGGAGATCTCCGAGCAGTACTTC
TRBD1,.,TRBV28,TRBJ1-2,CASSPTGGDYGYTF,TGTGCCAGCAGTCCCACAGGGGGCGACTATGGCTACACCTTC
.,.,TRBV28,TRBJ2-7,CASSWGGSRSYEQYF,TGTGCCAGCAGTTGGGGAGGCAGCAGATCCTACGAGCAGTACTTC
TRBD1,once,TRBV9,TRBJ2-7,CASSVGDRVAYEQYF,TGTGCCAGCAGCGTAGGTGACAGGGTTGCCTACGAGCAGTACTTC
TRBD2,.,TRBV10-3,TRBJ2-1,CAISESGTSGGPEQFF,TGTGCCATCAGTGAGTCGGGAACTAGCGGGGGGCCTGAGCAGTTCTTC
.,.,TRBV29-1,TRBJ2-7,CSVGTPSDEQYF,TGCAGCGTAGGGACACCCTCGGACGAGCAGTACTTC
TRBD2,.,TRBV18,TRBJ2-7,CASSRTSGASGRSYEQYF,TGTGCCAGCTCACGGACTAGCGGGGCTTCAGGGAGGTCCTACGAGCAGTACTTC